This T cell receptor beta chain was found in a study of human T cells and chemical hapten exposure. The time point here: pre-sensitization, week 0. The treatment denotes: therapeutic diphenylcyclopropenone sensitization with weekly scalp DPC. Researchers sampled blood before each patch test went on. This clonotype came up a few times. From the RACE reads, TCRdb called clonotypes with MiXCR, one entry per CDR3 protein. The sample lists 250,000 or so distinct CDR3 sequences, 7.7% occurring once. The clonotype was recovered from a man between 18 and 35 years old with alopecia areata. Some clones in this sample may be carry-over from other donors' samples. Material: whole blood, obtained in connection with sensitization to the hapten diphenylcyclopropenone (DPC).

Written as DNA, the CDR3 is TGTGCCAGCATCCCGGGACTAGTCGTGGACGGGGAGCTGTTTTTT. Its translation is CASIPGLVVDGELFF. The genes are TRBV12-3 or TRBV12-4 and TRBJ2-2, with 8 bases lining up with TRBD2. Trimming took 7 bases from V and 7 from J; bases not matched to a gene: 11. This CDR3 has 15 residues.